The entry that follows covers one TCR beta chain sequence. The data belong to a study of OX40 agonist ivuxolimab in advanced cancers. The table came from immunoSEQ multiplex PCR; TCRdb's copy has only in-frame clones and leaves some out. The table has 75,000 to 95,000 clones, about 90% seen once. Germline-derived CDR1 and CDR2 are MNHNS and SASEGT. The CDR3 loop spans 14 amino acids. V lost 4 bases, J lost 1 base, and 10 bases lay in between. The material was CD4+ or CD8+ T cells sorted from blood, obtained in a trial of the OX40 agonist ivuxolimab. The source of this sequence is an adult with an advanced solid tumor such as melanoma, head and neck, liver or kidney cancer. This sequence joins TRBV6-1 and TRBJ1-1, with D unresolved. The chain's CDR3 is CASSGRTGNTEAFF. The CDR3 region has the DNA TGTGCCAGCAGTGGGAGGACGGGGAACACTGAAGCTTTCTTT.